A single count supports the clone carrying this TCR beta chain. This record belongs to a study of blood T cell repertoires in COVID-19. Overall study: Some COVID-19 samples were acute and others convalescent; all came from the United States, Italy and Spain. The analysed material was cDNA or gDNA that came from T cells, B-cell-depleted T cells, or PBMCs.

The V gene's germline CDR1 is MGHDK and CDR2 SYGVNS. The CDR3 is 14 amino acids. The V segment lost 4 bases and the J segment 3 bases; nucleotides outside the gene matches: 5. Study processing details: By means of reference gene primer amplification, nucleated cell counts were estimated. Here immunoSEQ multiplex PCR was the method, and the copy in TCRdb shows in-frame clones only, minus some. V and J calls and clone size follow that table, whereas D and trimming were derived from the DNA. The sample has about 170,000 clones, more than 75% seen once. This rearrangement joins TRBV25-1 to TRBJ2-7, with TRBD1 identical over 8 bases. The sequence was obtained from a man between 50 and 59 years old who had recovered from COVID-19. Sequences were obtained from peripheral blood. CDR3 sequence: CASSVSRGLYEQYF. The CDR3 DNA reads as TGTGCCAGCAGTGTCAGCAGGGGGCTCTACGAGCAGTACTTC.